These 24 T cell receptor beta chains were sequenced from one sample in a study of T cell responses to AZD1222 COVID-19 vaccine (dated by TCRdb to about 2021). The sample's time point label, decoded: baseline before first vaccination. The library was prepared using the immunoSEQ multiplex PCR assay. TCRdb took over this immuneACCESS table, retaining in-frame rearrangements with V and J assigned. Such tables are incomplete; in checked studies, under half of the missing clones stem from an unresolved V gene, and the remainder is unexplained. In this sample the table shows 80,000 to 130,000 clones, more than 75% of which occur a single time. Around 3.2% of the sample belongs to the ten largest clones. The input for sequencing was peripheral blood, taken on day 0 of AZD1222 vaccination. These receptors came from an adult in good health.

This rearrangement joins TRBV6-5 to TRBJ2-4; TRBD1 matches 8 bases. The CDR3 has 15 amino acids. V lost 6 bases and J lost 10; bases outside the gene matches: 14. Germline-derived CDR1 and CDR2 are MNHEY and SVGAGI. CDR3 sequence: CASSPTGQGSSIQYF. Written as DNA, the CDR3 is TGTGCCAGCAGCCCCACCGGACAGGGCTCGTCTATTCAGTACTTC.

This rearrangement joins TRBV6-6 to TRBJ1-2, with D possibly TRBD1 on 6 matching bases. With 7 bases removed from V and 0 bases from J, the gap between germline ends came to 12 bases. Looked up from germline, CDR1 is MNHNY and CDR2 is SVGAGI (reference sequence). This CDR3 has 14 residues. This chain's CDR3 is CASKTRTANYGYTF. The DNA for the CDR3 is TGTGCCAGCAAGACGCGGACAGCTAACTATGGCTACACCTTC.

In this sample, this clone turned up a few times. V usage is TRBV29-1 and J usage is TRBJ1-3; D not resolved. V lost 5 bases, J lost 1 base, and 6 bases lay in between. This CDR3 region has 12 residues. The germline V gene encodes CDR1 SQVTM and CDR2 ANQGSEA. The CDR3 DNA reads as TGCAGCGTTACAGAGTCTGGAAACACCATATATTTT. This encodes CSVTESGNTIYF.

The chain carries TRBV18 and TRBJ1-1, with a possible D match to TRBD1 (5 bases). Germline CDR1 is KGHSH and CDR2 is LQKENI. Trimming removed 1 base at V and 1 base at J, with 7 bases between. The length of the CDR3 is 14 residues. For the CDR3, the DNA is TGTGCCAGCTCACCACGGACACCGAACACTGAAGCTTTCTTT. Its translation: CASSPRTPNTEAFF. The full variable domain, in which reference TRBV18 and TRBJ1-1 provide the parts outside the CDR3, is NAGVMQNPRHLVRRRGQEARLRCSPMKGHSHVYWYRQLPEEGLKFMVYLQKENIIDESGMPKERFSAEFPKEGPSILRIQQVVRGDSAAYFCASSPRTPNTEAFFGQGTRLTVV.

The CDR3 loop is CAISYDRARGYTF. The CDR3 nucleotides read TGTGCCATCTCCTACGACAGGGCTCGGGGCTACACCTTC. The V and J genes are TRBV10-3 and TRBJ1-2; 7 nucleotides line up with TRBD1. CDR3 length equals 13 residues. Germline V gene sequence: CDR1 ENHRY, CDR2 SYGVKD. After removal of 8 bases from V and 8 bases from J, the junction contained 11 bases not matched to a gene.

The chain links TRBV7-9 to TRBJ1-1; the D is unclear. Germline V gives CDR1 SEHNR, CDR2 FQNEAQ (reference sequence). The V and J ends lost 1 base and 1 base respectively, with 7 bases between them. CDR3 length equals 14 residues. In DNA, the CDR3 is TGTGCCAGCAGCTTAGGGCAGAAGAACACTGAAGCTTTCTTT. This gives the protein CASSLGQKNTEAFF.

This clone came up once. This sequence joins TRBV5-6 and TRBJ1-5; weak D call: TRBD1 (5 bases). CDR3 length: 15 residues. Between the trimmed V and J ends, which lost 0 bases and 2 bases, there was a span of 9 bases. Germline CDR1 and CDR2: SGHDT and YYEEEE. DNA of the CDR3: TGTGCCAGCAGCTTGGGGACATATGGCAATCAGCCCCAGCATTTT. Its protein is CASSLGTYGNQPQHF.

This chain joins TRBV5-1 and TRBJ1-2; D call uncertain. Trimming pared 4 bases from V and 0 bases from J, leaving 16 bases between. The CDR3 contains 16 residues. CDR1 and CDR2 from the germline V gene are SGHRS and YFSETQ. CDR3 sequence (DNA): TGCGCCAGCAGCCGGGATGTAGGCGAGACTAACTATGGCTACACCTTC. This sequence encodes CASSRDVGETNYGYTF.

The chain has TRBV28 and TRBJ2-7; 9 bases map to TRBD1. Unmatched junction bases numbered 6, after V lost 5 bases and J lost 7 bases. Germline V CDR1 and CDR2: MDHEN, SYDVKM. This CDR3 has 13 amino acids. The CDR3 DNA reads TGTGCCAGCAGTCCCTCCGGGACAGGGGAGCAGTACTTC. Translation gives CASSPSGTGEQYF.

The gene calls are TRBV18 and TRBJ2-7; the D gene is possibly TRBD1 (7 bases). The germline V gene encodes CDR1 KGHSH and CDR2 LQKENI. The CDR3 loop spans 14 amino acids. The V and J ends lost 3 bases and 2 bases respectively, with 11 bases between them. The CDR3 spells CASSPAGQPYEQYF. CDR3 bases: TGTGCCAGCTCACCCGCGGGACAGCCCTACGAGCAGTACTTC.

The rearrangement uses TRBV6-2 or TRBV6-3 and TRBJ1-2; D is uncertain. The V end was cut by 0 bases, the J end by 8 bases, with 13 bases between. Germline assignment: CDR1 MNHEY and CDR2 SVGEGT. The CDR3 spans 14 residues. The CDR3: CASSYSGGRRGYTF. In nucleotides, the CDR3 is TGTGCCAGCAGTTACTCAGGAGGGAGGAGAGGCTACACCTTC.

V gene TRBV5-6 combines with J gene TRBJ2-5; D might be TRBD2 (5 bases). The CDR3 loop spans 13 amino acids. CDR1 is SGHDT, CDR2 YYEEEE, per germline. The V end lost 2 bases, the J end lost 5 bases, and 10 bases lay between the germline ends. The chain's CDR3 is CASSFLTGETQYF. The CDR3 DNA reads as TGTGCCAGCAGCTTTTTGACGGGGGAGACCCAGTACTTC.

The rearrangement joins TRBV18 to TRBJ1-2; a weak D match, TRBD1 (5 bases). In germline, CDR1 is KGHSH, CDR2 LQKENI. The CDR3 totals 15 residues. The ends were cut back, 1 base at V and 5 bases at J, with 14 bases in the middle. This CDR3 reads CASSPRTDSEYGYTF. Here the CDR3 DNA reads TGTGCCAGCTCACCACGTACCGACAGCGAGTATGGCTACACCTTC.

The rearrangement links TRBV2 to TRBJ1-5, with D unclear. Germline CDR1 SNHLY, CDR2 FYNNEI. V was clipped by 8 bases and J by 4 bases, with 12 bases between them. The CDR3 runs to 13 residues. CDR3 bases: TGTGCCAGCGGGTTCGGGGTTAATCAGCCCCAGCATTTT. Encoded protein: CASGFGVNQPQHF. The entire variable domain, with the rest obtained from reference TRBV2 and TRBJ1-5, is as follows: EPEVTQTPSHQVTQMGQEVILRCVPISNHLYFYWYRQILGQKVEFLVSFYNNEISEKSEIFDDQFSVERPDGSNFTLKIRSTKLEDSAMYFCASGFGVNQPQHFGDGTRLSIL.

The CDR3 DNA follows: TGTGCCAGTAGGGGATGGTCCACTCACACCGGGGAGCTGTTTTTT. Protein product: CASRGWSTHTGELFF. The J gene is TRBJ2-2, the V gene TRBV19, with unresolved D. V was cut by 6 bases and J by 3 bases, with 14 bases left in between. There are 15 residues in the CDR3. In germline, CDR1 is LNHDA, CDR2 SQIVND (reference sequence).

This clone was observed a few times. The V gene is TRBV19, the J gene TRBJ1-5; no firm D call. CDR3 length equals 13 residues. Germline V CDR1 and CDR2: LNHDA, SQIVND (reference sequence). V was shortened by 5 bases and J by 3 bases, with 8 bases between the two germline ends. CDR3 sequence reads: CASSSRPNQPQHF. DNA for the CDR3: TGTGCCAGTAGTTCCCGGCCCAATCAGCCCCAGCATTTT.

The sample holds a few counts of this clone. Other DNA sequences of this sample code for an identical CDR3. The chain uses TRBV4-3 and TRBJ1-6; D remains unclear. The germline V gene encodes CDR1 LGHNA and CDR2 YSLEER. V was clipped by 0 bases and J by 7 bases, with 7 bases between them. The CDR3 covers 14 residues. CDR3 protein: CASSQDRRNSPLHF. The DNA of the CDR3 is TGCGCCAGCAGCCAAGATCGGCGCAATTCACCCCTCCACTTT.

J is TRBJ2-7 and V is TRBV7-2; D is possibly TRBD2 (6 bases). The CDR3 spans 14 residues. Germline CDR1 SGHTA, CDR2 FQGNSA. V lost 1 base and J lost 6, with 13 bases in between. CDR3 amino acids: CASSLGIQGGEQYF. The CDR3 coding sequence is TGTGCCAGCAGCTTAGGGATTCAGGGAGGCGAGCAGTACTTC.

The rearrangement uses TRBV9 and TRBJ1-4; tentatively, D is TRBD1 (5 bases). V was clipped by 2 bases and J by 2 bases, with 13 bases between them. The V gene's germline CDR1 is SGDLS and CDR2 YYNGEE. The CDR3 is 16 residues long. The CDR3 reads CASSVSGRGTNEKLFF. Written as DNA, the CDR3 is TGTGCCAGCAGCGTGTCAGGGAGAGGCACTAATGAAAAACTGTTTTTT.

The rearrangement joins TRBV21-1 to TRBJ2-7; TRBD2 reflects the table's D call only, with no check against the DNA. TRBV21-1 constitutes a pseudogene. The CDR3 totals 13 residues. In DNA form, the CDR3 reads TGTGCCAGCAGCATTCCCCGGGGGGTCGAGCAGTACTTC. Its translation is CASSIPRGVEQYF.

The chain employs TRBV9 and TRBJ1-4; D is perhaps TRBD1 (6 bases). In germline, CDR1 is SGDLS, CDR2 YYNGEE. Trimming stripped 0 bases from V and 5 bases from J, with 11 bases between. This CDR3 is 15 amino acids long. CDR3 coding DNA: TGTGCCAGCAGCGTAGATTCCCAGGGGAATGAAAAACTGTTTTTT. Translation: CASSVDSQGNEKLFF. The full variable domain, its missing parts supplied by reference TRBV9 and TRBJ1-4, is DSGVTQTPKHLITATGQRVTLRCSPRSGDLSVYWYQQSLDQGLQFLIQYYNGEERAKGNILERFSAQQFPDLHSELNLSSLELGDSALYFCASSVDSQGNEKLFFGSGTQLSVL.

This chain links TRBV12-3 or TRBV12-4 with TRBJ1-2; weak D call: TRBD1 (5 bases). V lost 5 bases to trimming and J lost 8 bases, with 12 bases between them. This CDR3 spans 12 amino acids. CDR3 residues: CASSVAGWGYTF. The CDR3, as DNA: TGTGCCAGCAGTGTGGCAGGGTGGGGCTACACCTTC.

This chain connects TRBV4-2 to TRBJ1-2; a weak D match, TRBD1 (5 bases). Germline CDR1 LGHNA, CDR2 YNFKEQ. The CDR3 extends over 15 amino acids. V dropped 1 base and J dropped 8 bases, with 17 bases sitting between them. CDR3 bases: TGTGCCAGCAGCCAAGCCCAGGGAGTAGAAATCGGCTACACCTTC. This codes for CASSQAQGVEIGYTF.

The genes are TRBV6-5 and TRBJ2-3, with 12 nucleotides matching TRBD1. Germline V gene data show CDR1 as MNHEY and CDR2 as SVGAGI. The V and J ends lost 7 bases and 6 bases, in that order; junction bases with no gene match: 5. This CDR3 is 14 amino acids long. The CDR3 spells CASTGDRGQDTQYF. Here the CDR3 DNA reads TGTGCCAGCACCGGGGACAGGGGGCAGGATACGCAGTATTTT.